Listed below are T cell receptor beta chains from one sample, sequenced in a study of T-cell memory formation after mild COVID-19. TCRdb re-derived calls from the 5' RACE reads in MiXCR, one entry per CDR3 protein. The table lists a few hundred thousand distinct CDR3 sequences, 15% to 20% of them singletons. The source material was PBMCs or a T cell subset sorted from them (not recorded which). The receptors originated from a man aged 18 to 29 who had mild COVID-19 (a few samples of this study predate the infection). Cell type and time point are not known. Each CDR3 is given with its conserved first and last residue. A D gene is named only where the DNA matches it firmly. Clone size, where shown, is once, few, many, or a class for clones that have expanded.

size	V	D	J	CDR3	DNA
few	TRBV11-2	TRBD2	TRBJ2-3	CASSKTPTSGGLDTQYF	TGTGCCAGCAGCAAAACCCCGACTAGCGGGGGCTTAGATACGCAGTATTTT
NA	TRBV5-1	NA	TRBJ2-3	CASSGGDSTDTQYF	TGCGCCAGCAGCGGGGGTGATAGCACAGATACGCAGTATTTT
many	TRBV5-5	NA	TRBJ2-3	CASSLQAGIVTDTQYF	TGTGCCAGCAGCTTGCAGGCAGGGATAGTCACAGATACGCAGTATTTT
NA	TRBV11-2	NA	TRBJ2-3	CARTDTQYF	TGTGCCAGGACAGATACGCAGTATTTT
NA	TRBV20-1	TRBD2	TRBJ2-3	CSARTSGVDTQYF	TGCAGTGCTAGGACTAGCGGGGTCGATACGCAGTATTTT
NA	TRBV7-8	TRBD1	TRBJ2-3	CASSLAGPGGINTQYF	TGTGCCAGCAGCTTAGCGGGCCCAGGGGGCATAAATACGCAGTATTTT
few	TRBV6-5	NA	TRBJ2-4	CASSSGVAENIQYF	TGTGCCAGCAGTTCAGGGGTGGCGGAAAACATTCAGTACTTC
few	TRBV4-1	TRBD1	TRBJ1-2	CASNRGGQGTYGYTF	TGCGCCAGCAACCGGGGGGGACAGGGGACCTATGGCTACACCTTC
few	TRBV4-3	TRBD1	TRBJ1-2	CASSPGQGEGGYTF	TGCGCCAGCAGCCCAGGACAGGGTGAGGGCGGCTACACCTTC
NA	TRBV7-2	NA	TRBJ2-4	CASSLAGQAAKNIQYF	TGTGCCAGCAGCTTAGCAGGGCAGGCTGCCAAAAACATTCAGTACTTC
NA	TRBV20-1	NA	TRBJ1-5	CSAREGGSSGNQPQHF	TGCAGTGCTAGAGAAGGGGGATCGAGTGGCAATCAGCCCCAGCATTTT
NA	TRBV7-9	NA	TRBJ2-5	CASSLLGSKETQYF	TGTGCCAGCAGCTTACTCGGCTCGAAAGAGACCCAGTACTTC
many	TRBV5-1	TRBD1	TRBJ2-5	CASSLAGQGAETQYF	TGCGCCAGCAGCTTGGCCGGACAGGGGGCTGAGACCCAGTACTTC
NA	TRBV28	NA	TRBJ1-5	CASSLLGGAGSQPQHF	TGTGCCAGCAGTTTATTGGGGGGCGCGGGTAGTCAGCCCCAGCATTTT
few	TRBV7-6	NA	TRBJ1-3	CASSPGGSSGNTIYF	TGTGCCAGCAGCCCCGGTGGGAGCTCTGGAAACACCATATATTTT
NA	TRBV5-1	NA	TRBJ2-5	CASSLEAARGAETQYF	TGCGCCAGCAGCTTGGAAGCCGCCAGGGGGGCAGAGACCCAGTACTTC
few	TRBV5-1	NA	TRBJ2-1	CASSLRGYSSYNEQFF	TGCGCCAGCAGCTTGAGGGGGTATAGCTCCTACAATGAGCAGTTCTTC
few	TRBV6-6	NA	TRBJ1-5	CASRRGQLGNQPQHF	TGTGCCAGCAGAAGAGGACAATTGGGCAATCAGCCCCAGCATTTT
NA	TRBV4-2	TRBD2	TRBJ2-7	CASSQVSGGIYEQYF	TGTGCCAGCAGCCAAGTTAGCGGGGGAATTTACGAGCAGTACTTC
few	TRBV24-1	NA	TRBJ2-3	CATRGDSTDTQYF	TGTGCCACCAGGGGGGACAGCACAGATACGCAGTATTTT
NA	TRBV24-1	NA	TRBJ2-5	CATSDPLTPRQYF	TGTGCCACCAGTGATCCCCTTACTCCGCGTCAGTACTTC
few	TRBV3-1	NA	TRBJ2-5	CASNPDTGAETQYF	TGTGCCAGCAACCCTGACACGGGGGCCGAGACCCAGTACTTC
NA	TRBV5-1	NA	TRBJ2-1	CASSPGRRWVEQFF	TGCGCCAGCAGCCCGGGACGTAGGTGGGTTGAGCAGTTCTTC
NA	TRBV18	NA	TRBJ1-2	CASSQEANYGYTF	TGTGCCAGCTCACAGGAAGCTAACTATGGCTACACCTTC
few	TRBV15	TRBD1	TRBJ2-5	CATRSGQGQETQYF	TGTGCCACCAGGTCGGGACAGGGCCAAGAGACCCAGTACTTC